The 8 T cell receptor beta chains below come from one sample, sequenced in a study of early T cells in non-severe SARS-CoV-2 infection. TCRdb processed the 5' RACE reads anew with MiXCR; each CDR3 protein has one entry. Among 65,000 to 85,000 distinct CDR3 sequences listed, around 16% were seen once. Sequences were obtained from whole blood. These receptors came from an adult who was a healthcare worker with PCR-confirmed SARS-CoV-2 infection or an uninfected control (not recorded which).

This clonotype has ten or more counts. The gene calls are TRBV11-1 and TRBJ1-1; D gene unclear. Germline V gives CDR1 SGHAT, CDR2 FQDESV (reference sequence). V was shortened by 6 bases and J by 5 bases, with 13 bases between the two germline ends. CDR3 length: 13 amino acids. CDR3 DNA sequence: TGTGCCAGCAGAACCACAGCGAGGACTGAAGCTTTCTTT. The encoded protein is CASRTTARTEAFF.

This clonotype was counted a few times. This chain joins TRBV5-4 and TRBJ2-3; possible D gene TRBD2, 6 bases. The V end lost 0 bases, the J end lost 0 bases, and 11 bases lay between the germline ends. CDR1 and CDR2 (germline): SGHNT, YYREEE (reference sequence). This CDR3 comprises 16 residues. The CDR3 here is CASSLERLVSTDTQYF. The CDR3 nucleotides read TGTGCCAGCAGCTTGGAACGACTAGTAAGCACAGATACGCAGTATTTT.

This clonotype was recorded at least ten times. The chain employs TRBV7-2 and TRBJ2-3; D unresolved. From germline, CDR1 is SGHTA and CDR2 FQGNSA. This CDR3 is built from 12 residues. The V end was cut by 5 bases, the J end by 5 bases, with 8 bases between. Here the CDR3 reads CASSNAVDTQYF. CDR3 DNA: TGTGCCAGCAGCAACGCAGTAGATACGCAGTATTTT.

CDR3 coding DNA: TGCGCCAGCAGCTCGGCAGGGGCCTCTAATGAAAAACTGTTTTTT. Protein sequence: CASSSAGASNEKLFF. V usage is TRBV5-1 and J usage is TRBJ1-4, with D possibly matching TRBD1 (6 bases). The CDR3 loop spans 15 amino acids. From germline, CDR1 is SGHRS and CDR2 YFSETQ. Trimming shortened V by 3 bases and J by 3 bases, and 12 bases separated the two germline ends.

This clonotype was picked up a small number of times. CDR3 loop: CATGRVSNQPQHF. CDR3 DNA: TGTGCCACGGGACGGGTGAGCAATCAGCCCCAGCATTTT. J is TRBJ1-5 and V is TRBV28; TRBD1 is a possible D gene (5 bases). Germline V gives CDR1 MDHEN, CDR2 SYDVKM. Trimming cost V 10 bases and J 1 base, with 11 bases left between them. CDR3 length: 13 residues.

The chain recombines TRBV6-5 with TRBJ1-4; no reliable D call. Between the trimmed V and J ends, which lost 0 bases and 4 bases, there was a span of 9 bases. The CDR3 extends over 15 amino acids. Germline values: CDR1 MNHEY, CDR2 SVGAGI. The CDR3 sequence is CASSYSGQINEKLFF. CDR3 bases: TGTGCCAGCAGTTACTCAGGGCAGATTAATGAAAAACTGTTTTTT.

The chain employs TRBV11-3 and TRBJ2-1, with 7 nucleotides matching TRBD2. The CDR3 is 14 amino acids. The germline V gene encodes CDR1 SGHNT and CDR2 YENEEA. V lost 5 bases to trimming and J lost 9 bases; unmatched junction nucleotides: 10. CDR3 sequence reads: CASSLQSGKGEQFF. The DNA for the CDR3 is TGTGCCAGCAGCCTCCAGAGCGGGAAAGGTGAGCAGTTCTTC.

With regard to this clonotype: This may be a read error: a much more frequent sequence differs by one nucleotide. The gene calls are TRBV7-2 and TRBJ2-5; 11 nucleotides match TRBD2. The CDR3 spans 16 residues. Looked up from germline, CDR1 is SGHTA and CDR2 is FQGNSA. CDR3 sequence (DNA): TGTGCCAGCAGCTCTACTAGCGGGAGAAGGCTAGAGACCCGGTACTTC. It specifies CASSSTSGRRLETRYF.